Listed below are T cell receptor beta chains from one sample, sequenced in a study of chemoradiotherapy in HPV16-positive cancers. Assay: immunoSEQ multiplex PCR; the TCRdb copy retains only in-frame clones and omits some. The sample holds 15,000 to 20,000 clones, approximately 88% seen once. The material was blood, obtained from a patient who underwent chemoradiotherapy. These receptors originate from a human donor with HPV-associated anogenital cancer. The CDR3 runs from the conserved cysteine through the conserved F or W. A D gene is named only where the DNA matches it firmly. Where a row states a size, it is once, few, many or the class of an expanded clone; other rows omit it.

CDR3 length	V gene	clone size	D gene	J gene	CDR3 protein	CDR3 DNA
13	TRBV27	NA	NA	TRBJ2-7	CASRSFRDYEQYF	TGTGCCAGCAGATCCTTCCGGGACTACGAGCAGTACTTC
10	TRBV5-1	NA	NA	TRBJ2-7	CASSRGEQYF	TGCGCCAGCAGCAGGGGCGAGCAGTACTTC
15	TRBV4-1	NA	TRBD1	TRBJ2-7	CASSQGDRASYEQYF	TGCGCCAGCAGCCAAGGGGACAGGGCCTCCTACGAGCAGTACTTC
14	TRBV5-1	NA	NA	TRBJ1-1	CASSLGGWTTEAFF	TGCGCCAGCAGCTTGGGTGGGTGGACCACTGAAGCTTTCTTT
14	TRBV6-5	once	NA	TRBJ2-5	CASSYFGDLQTQYF	TGTGCCAGCAGTTACTTTGGTGACTTACAGACCCAGTACTTC
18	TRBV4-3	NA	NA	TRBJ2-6	CASSQDGTLLSGANVLTF	TGCGCCAGCAGCCAAGATGGGACCCTCCTCTCTGGGGCCAACGTCCTGACTTTC
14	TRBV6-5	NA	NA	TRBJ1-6	CASKPQGIDSPLHF	TGTGCCAGCAAGCCACAGGGAATTGATTCACCCCTCCACTTT
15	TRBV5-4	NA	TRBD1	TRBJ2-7	CASSNAGQGHYEQYF	TGTGCCAGCAGCAATGCGGGACAGGGCCACTACGAGCAGTACTTC
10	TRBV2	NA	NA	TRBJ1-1	CASRLTEAFF	TGTGCCAGCAGACTCACTGAAGCTTTCTTT
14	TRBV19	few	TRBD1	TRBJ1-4	CASSISGTDEKLFF	TGTGCCAGTAGTATTTCAGGGACAGATGAAAAACTGTTTTTT
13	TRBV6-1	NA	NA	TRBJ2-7	CASGWDFSYEQYF	TGTGCCAGCGGGTGGGACTTCTCCTACGAGCAGTACTTC
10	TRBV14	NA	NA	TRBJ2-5	CASLARTQYF	TGTGCCAGCTTAGCTCGGACCCAGTACTTC
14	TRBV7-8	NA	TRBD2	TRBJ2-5	CASSSTSGQETQYF	TGTGCCAGCAGCTCGACTAGCGGCCAAGAGACCCAGTACTTC
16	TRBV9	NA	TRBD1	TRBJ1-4	CASSVDRGRVHEKLFF	TGTGCCAGCAGCGTAGACAGGGGCAGGGTCCATGAAAAACTGTTTTTT
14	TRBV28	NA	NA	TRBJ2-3	CASSSGLSTDTQYF	TGTGCCAGCAGTTCCGGACTGTCCACAGATACGCAGTATTTT
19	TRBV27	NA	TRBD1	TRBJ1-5	CASSRQGLTQGYSNQPQHF	TGTGCCAGCAGTCGACAGGGTCTGACTCAGGGTTATAGCAATCAGCCCCAGCATTTT
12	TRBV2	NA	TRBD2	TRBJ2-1	CASKTSGGAQFF	TGTGCCAGCAAAACTAGCGGGGGGGCCCAGTTCTTC
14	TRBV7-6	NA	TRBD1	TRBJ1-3	CASSTDRAGNTIYF	TGTGCCAGCAGTACAGACAGGGCTGGAAACACCATATATTTT
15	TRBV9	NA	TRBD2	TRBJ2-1	CASNLGLAEYNEQFF	TGTGCCAGCAACTTAGGACTAGCGGAATACAATGAGCAGTTCTTC
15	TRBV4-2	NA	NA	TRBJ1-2	CASSQVSEWRDGYTF	TGTGCCAGCAGCCAAGTATCAGAATGGAGGGATGGCTACACCTTC
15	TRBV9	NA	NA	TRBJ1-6	CASSVADIYNSPLHF	TGTGCCAGCAGCGTAGCGGACATCTATAATTCACCCCTCCACTTT
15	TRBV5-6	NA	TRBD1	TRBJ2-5	CASSWDSAGWETQYF	TGTGCCAGCAGCTGGGACAGTGCGGGTTGGGAGACCCAGTACTTC
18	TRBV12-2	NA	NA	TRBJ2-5	CASRLVPQDLLGRETQYF	TGTGCAAGTCGCTTAGTACCGCAGGACCTCCTTGGACGAGAGACCCAGTACTTC
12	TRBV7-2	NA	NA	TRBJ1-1	CASSSVWAEAFF	TGTGCCAGCAGCTCGGTGTGGGCTGAAGCTTTCTTT
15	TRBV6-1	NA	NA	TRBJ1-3	CASQYEGGRGNTIYF	TGTGCCAGCCAGTATGAAGGGGGGCGAGGAAACACCATATATTTT
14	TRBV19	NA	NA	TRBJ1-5	CASSIWGANQPQHF	TGTGCCAGTAGTATCTGGGGCGCCAATCAGCCCCAGCATTTT
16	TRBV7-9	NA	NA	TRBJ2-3	CASSSSTTLSTDTQYF	TGTGCCAGCAGCTCCTCGACAACCCTTAGCACAGATACGCAGTATTTT
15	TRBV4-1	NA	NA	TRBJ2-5	CASSQGLQSGETQYF	TGCGCCAGCAGCCAGGGGCTTCAATCGGGGGAGACCCAGTACTTC
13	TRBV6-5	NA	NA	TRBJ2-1	CASRPGQTVGQFF	TGTGCCAGCAGACCGGGCCAAACCGTTGGGCAGTTCTTC
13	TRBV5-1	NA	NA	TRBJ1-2	CASSGGGNYGYTF	TGCGCCAGCAGCGGCGGGGGCAACTATGGCTACACCTTC
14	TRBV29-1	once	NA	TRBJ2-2	CSVERNSNTGELFF	TGCAGCGTTGAGAGGAACTCGAACACCGGGGAGCTGTTTTTT
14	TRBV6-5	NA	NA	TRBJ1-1	CASSYSGGNTEAFF	TGTGCCAGCAGTTACTCCGGGGGGAACACTGAAGCTTTCTTT
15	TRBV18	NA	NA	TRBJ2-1	CASSPEISSYNEQFF	TGTGCCAGCTCACCCGAGATAAGCTCCTACAATGAGCAGTTCTTC
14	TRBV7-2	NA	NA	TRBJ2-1	CASSLEGRGQEQFF	TGTGCCAGCAGCTTAGAGGGGAGGGGGCAAGAGCAGTTCTTC
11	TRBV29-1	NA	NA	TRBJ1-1	CSVQKYTEAFF	TGCAGCGTCCAAAAGTACACTGAAGCTTTCTTT
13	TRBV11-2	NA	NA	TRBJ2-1	CASSRGQNNEQFF	TGTGCCAGCAGCCGGGGACAAAACAATGAGCAGTTCTTC
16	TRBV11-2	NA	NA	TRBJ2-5	CASSPRTLLLQETQYF	TGTGCCAGCAGCCCTAGGACTCTTTTACTCCAAGAGACCCAGTACTTC
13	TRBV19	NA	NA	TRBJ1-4	CASSLWANEKLFF	TGTGCCAGTAGTCTATGGGCTAATGAAAAACTGTTTTTT
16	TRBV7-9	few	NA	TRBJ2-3	CASSSIRDSSTDTQYF	TGTGCCAGCAGCTCGATCCGGGACTCTAGCACAGATACGCAGTATTTT
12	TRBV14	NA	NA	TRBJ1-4	CASSQGGKKLFF	TGTGCCAGCAGCCAAGGCGGAAAAAAACTGTTTTTT
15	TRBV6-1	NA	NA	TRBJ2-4	CASSGLTGAKNIQYF	TGTGCCAGCAGTGGTCTAACGGGGGCCAAAAACATTCAGTACTTC
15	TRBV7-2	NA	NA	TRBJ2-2	CASSQHSPQNGELFF	TGTGCCAGCAGTCAACACTCCCCGCAAAACGGGGAGCTGTTTTTT
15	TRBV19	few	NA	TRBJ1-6	CASSIGALGNSPLHF	TGTGCCAGTAGTATAGGAGCCCTAGGTAATTCACCCCTCCACTTT
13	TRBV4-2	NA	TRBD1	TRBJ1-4	CASSRGTGEKLFF	TGTGCCAGCAGCCGGGGGACAGGTGAAAAACTGTTTTTT
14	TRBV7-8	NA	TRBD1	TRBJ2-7	CASSGGTGGYEQYF	TGTGCCAGCAGCGGAGGGACAGGGGGATACGAGCAGTACTTC
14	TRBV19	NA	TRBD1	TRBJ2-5	CASSRTGGLETQYF	TGTGCCAGTAGTCGGACAGGGGGCTTAGAGACCCAGTACTTC
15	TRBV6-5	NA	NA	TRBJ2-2	CASSYSSRWTGELFF	TGTGCCAGCAGTTACTCGTCCCGATGGACCGGGGAGCTGTTTTTT
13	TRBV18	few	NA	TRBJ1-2	CASSPTGEYGYTF	TGTGCCAGCTCACCAACGGGAGAATATGGCTACACCTTC
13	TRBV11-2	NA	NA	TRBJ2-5	CASSLPGSETQYF	TGTGCCAGCAGCTTACCAGGGTCTGAGACCCAGTACTTC
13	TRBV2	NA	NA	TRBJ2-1	CASSGGGHNEQFF	TGTGCCAGCAGTGGCGGGGGCCACAATGAGCAGTTCTTC
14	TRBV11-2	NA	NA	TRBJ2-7	CASSLGDSYYEQYF	TGTGCCAGCAGCTTAGGGGACTCATACTACGAGCAGTACTTC
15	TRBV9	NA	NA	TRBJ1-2	CASSPTWAGPYGYTF	TGTGCCAGCAGCCCGACCTGGGCAGGTCCATATGGCTACACCTTC
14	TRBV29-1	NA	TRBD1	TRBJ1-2	CSVRTGSANYGYTF	TGCAGCGTCCGGACAGGGTCGGCGAACTATGGCTACACCTTC
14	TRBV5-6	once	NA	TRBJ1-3	CASSEVGIGNTIYF	TGTGCCAGCAGCGAAGTAGGGATTGGAAACACCATATATTTT
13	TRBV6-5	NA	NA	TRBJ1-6	CASSYLGDSPLHF	TGTGCCAGCAGTTACTTAGGGGATTCACCCCTCCACTTT
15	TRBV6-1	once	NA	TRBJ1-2	CASSLSEGRGGGYTF	TGTGCCAGCAGCCTTAGCGAGGGGAGAGGGGGAGGCTACACCTTC
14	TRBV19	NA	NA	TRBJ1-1	CASSQRRQFTEAFF	TGTGCCAGTAGTCAACGCCGACAGTTCACTGAAGCTTTCTTT
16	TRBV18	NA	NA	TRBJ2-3	CASSLRTVSSTDTQYF	TGTGCCAGCTCACTCCGGACGGTCTCTAGCACAGATACGCAGTATTTT
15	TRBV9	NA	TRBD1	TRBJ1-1	CASSVDGTGITEAFF	TGTGCCAGCAGCGTAGATGGGACAGGGATCACTGAAGCTTTCTTT
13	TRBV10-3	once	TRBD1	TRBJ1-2	CAILSQGDYGYTF	TGTGCCATTTTATCCCAGGGGGACTATGGCTACACCTTC